This TCR beta chain came from a study of cytomegalovirus exposure and HLA in healthy donors. Turning to the study itself: The Caucasian-associated ancestry cluster contained around four fifths of the 398 genotyped donors.

Researchers ran the PCR with 60 Vbeta and 13 Jbeta primers. The repertoire was sequenced with immunoSEQ multiplex PCR; TCRdb's copy has only in-frame clones and lacks some. Counted here are roughly 60,000 clones, roughly 80% occurring once; the ten biggest clones make up approximately 3.6%. J was trimmed by 11 bases and V by 0 bases; bases with no gene match: 5. This CDR3 spans 13 amino acids. Germline V gives CDR1 SGHRS, CDR2 YFSETQ. Sequenced material: PBMCs. The chain is built from TRBV5-1 and TRBJ1-5; 7 nucleotides match TRBD1. This receptor was taken from a woman between 35 and 50 years old in good health and CMV-seropositive. CDR3 nucleotides: TGCGCCAGCAGCTTGGACCTGACAGGGACCCAGCATTTT. Its translation: CASSLDLTGTQHF.